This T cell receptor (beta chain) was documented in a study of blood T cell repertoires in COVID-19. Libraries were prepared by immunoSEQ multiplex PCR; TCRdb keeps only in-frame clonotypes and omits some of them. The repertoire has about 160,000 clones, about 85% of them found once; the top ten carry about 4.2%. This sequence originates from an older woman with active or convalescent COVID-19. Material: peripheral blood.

For the CDR3, the DNA is TGTGCCAGCAAACTAGCGGTGTTCACCGGGGAGCTGTTTTTT. It yields the protein CASKLAVFTGELFF. V gene TRBV7-2 combines with J gene TRBJ2-2, with TRBD2 matching over 8 bases. Looked up from germline, CDR1 is SGHTA and CDR2 is FQGNSA. CDR3 size: 14 residues. With V trimmed by 7 bases and J by 4 bases, 5 bases remained unmatched.